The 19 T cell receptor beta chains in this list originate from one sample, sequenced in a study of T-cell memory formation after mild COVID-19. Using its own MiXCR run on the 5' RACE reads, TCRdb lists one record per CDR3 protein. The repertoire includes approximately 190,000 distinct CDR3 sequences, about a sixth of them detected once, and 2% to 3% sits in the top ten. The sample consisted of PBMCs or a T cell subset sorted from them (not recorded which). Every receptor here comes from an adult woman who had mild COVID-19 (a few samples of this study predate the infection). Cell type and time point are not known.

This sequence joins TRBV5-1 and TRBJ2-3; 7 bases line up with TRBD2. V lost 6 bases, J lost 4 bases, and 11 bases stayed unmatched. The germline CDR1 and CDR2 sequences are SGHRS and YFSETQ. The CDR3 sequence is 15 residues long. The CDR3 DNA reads TGCGCCAGCATGGGAGGGCCAGGGAGGCCAGATACGCAGTATTTT. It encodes CASMGGPGRPDTQYF.

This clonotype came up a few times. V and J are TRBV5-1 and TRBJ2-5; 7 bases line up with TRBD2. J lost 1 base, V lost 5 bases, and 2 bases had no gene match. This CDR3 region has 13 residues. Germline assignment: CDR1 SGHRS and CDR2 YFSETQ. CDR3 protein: CASRLALQETQYF. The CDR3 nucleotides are TGCGCCAGCAGACTAGCGCTCCAAGAGACCCAGTACTTC.

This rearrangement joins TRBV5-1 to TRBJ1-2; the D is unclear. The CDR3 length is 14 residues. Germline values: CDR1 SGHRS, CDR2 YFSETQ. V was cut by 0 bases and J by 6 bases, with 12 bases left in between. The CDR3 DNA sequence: TGCGCCAGCAGCTTGGCCCGGGAGGGAAATGGCTACACCTTC. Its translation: CASSLAREGNGYTF.

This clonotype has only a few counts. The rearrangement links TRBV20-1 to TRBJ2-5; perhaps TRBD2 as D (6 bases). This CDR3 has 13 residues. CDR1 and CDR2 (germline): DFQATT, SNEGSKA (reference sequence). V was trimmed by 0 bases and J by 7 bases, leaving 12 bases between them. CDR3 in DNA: TGCAGTGCTAGAGAGAGCGGGCATCGGACCCAGTACTTC. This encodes CSARESGHRTQYF.

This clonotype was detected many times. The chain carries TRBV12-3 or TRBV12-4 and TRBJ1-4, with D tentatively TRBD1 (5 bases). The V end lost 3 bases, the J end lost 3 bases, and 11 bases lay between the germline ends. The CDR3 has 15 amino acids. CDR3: CASSFGGRANEKLFF. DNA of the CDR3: TGTGCCAGCAGTTTTGGGGGTAGGGCTAATGAAAAACTGTTTTTT.

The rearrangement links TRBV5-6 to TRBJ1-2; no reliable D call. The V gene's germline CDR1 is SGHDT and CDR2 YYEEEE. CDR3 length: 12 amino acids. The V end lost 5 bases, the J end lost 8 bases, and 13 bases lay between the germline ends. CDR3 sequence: CASRMGPKGYTF. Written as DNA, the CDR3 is TGTGCCAGCAGGATGGGCCCGAAGGGCTACACCTTC.

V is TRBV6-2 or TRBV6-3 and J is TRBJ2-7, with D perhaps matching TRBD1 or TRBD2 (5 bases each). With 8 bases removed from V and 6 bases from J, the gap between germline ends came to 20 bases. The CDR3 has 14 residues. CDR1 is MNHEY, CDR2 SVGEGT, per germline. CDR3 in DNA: TGTGCCAGCCGGGACGTAGGCCTTGCGGCCGAGCAGTACTTC. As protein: CASRDVGLAAEQYF.

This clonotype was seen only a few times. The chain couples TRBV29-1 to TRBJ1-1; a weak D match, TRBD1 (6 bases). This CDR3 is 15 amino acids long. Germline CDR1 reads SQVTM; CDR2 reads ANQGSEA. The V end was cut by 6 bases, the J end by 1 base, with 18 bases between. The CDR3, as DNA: TGCAGCGTCCGGTGGGGGGGGGCCTCGAACACTGAAGCTTTCTTT. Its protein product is CSVRWGGASNTEAFF.

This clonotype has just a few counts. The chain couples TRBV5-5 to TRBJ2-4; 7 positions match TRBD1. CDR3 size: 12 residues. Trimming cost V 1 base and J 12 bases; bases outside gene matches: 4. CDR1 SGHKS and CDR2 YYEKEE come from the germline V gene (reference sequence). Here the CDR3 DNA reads TGTGCCAGCAGCTTGCGACAGGGCTATCAGTACTTC. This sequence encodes CASSLRQGYQYF.

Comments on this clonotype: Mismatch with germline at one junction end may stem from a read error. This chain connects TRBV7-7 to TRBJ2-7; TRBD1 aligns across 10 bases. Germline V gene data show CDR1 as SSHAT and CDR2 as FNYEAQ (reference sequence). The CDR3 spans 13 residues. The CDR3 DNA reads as TGTGCTAGCAGCACTCGGGACAGGGGAGTTCAGTACTTC. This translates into CASSTRDRGVQYF.

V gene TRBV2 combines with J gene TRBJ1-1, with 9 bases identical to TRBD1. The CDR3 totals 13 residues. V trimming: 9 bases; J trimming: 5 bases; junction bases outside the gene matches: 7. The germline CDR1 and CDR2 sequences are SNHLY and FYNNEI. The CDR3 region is CASVGQGHTEAFF. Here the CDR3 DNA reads TGTGCCAGTGTTGGACAGGGGCATACTGAAGCTTTCTTT.

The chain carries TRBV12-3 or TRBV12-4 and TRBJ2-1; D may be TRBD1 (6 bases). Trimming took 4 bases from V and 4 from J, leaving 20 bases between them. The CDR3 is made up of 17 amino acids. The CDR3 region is CASSSGTSGKVYNEQFF. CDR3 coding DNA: TGTGCCAGCAGTTCCGGGACAAGCGGTAAGGTTTACAATGAGCAGTTCTTC.

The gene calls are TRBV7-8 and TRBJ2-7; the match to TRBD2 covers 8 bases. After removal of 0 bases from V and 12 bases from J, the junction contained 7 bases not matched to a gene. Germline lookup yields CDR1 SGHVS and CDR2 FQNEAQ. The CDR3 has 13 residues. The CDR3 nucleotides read TGTGCCAGCAGCTTAGCCAATATAGCGGGGTCGTACTTC. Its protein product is CASSLANIAGSYF.

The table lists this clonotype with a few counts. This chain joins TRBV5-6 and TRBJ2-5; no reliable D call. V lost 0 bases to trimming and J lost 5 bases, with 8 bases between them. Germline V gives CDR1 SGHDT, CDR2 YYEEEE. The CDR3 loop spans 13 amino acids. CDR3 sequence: CASSLGYEETQYF. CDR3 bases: TGTGCCAGCAGCTTGGGATACGAGGAGACCCAGTACTTC.

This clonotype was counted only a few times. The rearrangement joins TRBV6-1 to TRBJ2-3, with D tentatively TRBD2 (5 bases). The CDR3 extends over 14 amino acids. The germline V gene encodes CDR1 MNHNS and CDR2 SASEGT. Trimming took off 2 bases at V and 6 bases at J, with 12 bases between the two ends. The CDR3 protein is CASSESRGGDTQYF. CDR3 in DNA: TGTGCCAGCAGTGAATCCCGGGGTGGGGATACGCAGTATTTT.

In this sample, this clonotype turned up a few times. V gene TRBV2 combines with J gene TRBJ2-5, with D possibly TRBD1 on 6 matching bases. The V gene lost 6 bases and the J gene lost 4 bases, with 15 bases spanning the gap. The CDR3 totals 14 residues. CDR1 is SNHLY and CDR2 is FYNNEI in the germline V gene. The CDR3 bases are TGTGCCAGCAGCGAACAGGGAGTGGGAGAGACCCAGTACTTC. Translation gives CASSEQGVGETQYF.

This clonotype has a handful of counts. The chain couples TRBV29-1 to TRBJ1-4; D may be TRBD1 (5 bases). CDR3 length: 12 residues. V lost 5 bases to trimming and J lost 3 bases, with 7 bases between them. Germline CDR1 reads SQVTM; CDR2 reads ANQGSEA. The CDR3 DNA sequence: TGCAGCGTTACACAGGCTAATGAAAAACTGTTTTTT. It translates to CSVTQANEKLFF.

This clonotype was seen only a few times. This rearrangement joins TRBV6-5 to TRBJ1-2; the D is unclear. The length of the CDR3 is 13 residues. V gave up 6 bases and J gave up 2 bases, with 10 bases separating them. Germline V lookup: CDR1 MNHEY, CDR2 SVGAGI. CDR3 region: CASRPQPNYGYTF. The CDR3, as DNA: TGTGCCAGCAGGCCACAGCCAAACTATGGCTACACCTTC.

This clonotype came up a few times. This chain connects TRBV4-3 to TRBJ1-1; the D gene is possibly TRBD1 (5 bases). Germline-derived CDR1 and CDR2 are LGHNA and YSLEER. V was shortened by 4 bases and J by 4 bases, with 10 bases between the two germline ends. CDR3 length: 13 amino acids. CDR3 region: CASSRRDGTEAFF. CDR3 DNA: TGCGCCAGCAGCCGAAGGGACGGCACTGAAGCTTTCTTT.